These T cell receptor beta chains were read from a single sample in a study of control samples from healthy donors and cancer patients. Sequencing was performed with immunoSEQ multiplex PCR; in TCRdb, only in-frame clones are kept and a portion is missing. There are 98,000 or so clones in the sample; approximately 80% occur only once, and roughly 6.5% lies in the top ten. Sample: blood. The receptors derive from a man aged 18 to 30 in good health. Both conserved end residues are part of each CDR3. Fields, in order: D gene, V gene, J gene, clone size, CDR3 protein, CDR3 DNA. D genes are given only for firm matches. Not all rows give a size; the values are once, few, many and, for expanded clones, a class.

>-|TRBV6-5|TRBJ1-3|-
CASSIGGHTIYF
TGTGCCAGTTCAATAGGGGGGCACACCATATATTTT
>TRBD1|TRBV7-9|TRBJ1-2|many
CASSLGDRVNGYTF
TGTGCCAGCAGCTTAGGGGACAGGGTAAATGGCTACACCTTC
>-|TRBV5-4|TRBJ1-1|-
CASSPDPNTEAFF
TGTGCCAGCAGCCCAGACCCGAACACTGAAGCTTTCTTT
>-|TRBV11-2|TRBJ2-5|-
CASSLQSAGVATQYF
TGTGCCAGCAGCTTACAATCAGCGGGCGTCGCGACCCAGTACTTC
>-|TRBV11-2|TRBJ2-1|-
CASSLRGTYNEQFF
TGTGCCAGCAGCTTACGGGGAACCTACAATGAGCAGTTCTTC
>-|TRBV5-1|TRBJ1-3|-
CASTANGNTIYF
TGCGCCAGCACGGCCAATGGAAACACCATATATTTT
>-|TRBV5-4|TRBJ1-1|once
CASSAGTLNTEAFF
TGTGCCAGCAGCGCCGGGACACTTAACACTGAAGCTTTCTTT
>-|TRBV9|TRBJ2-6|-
CASSVRETGANVLTF
TGTGCCAGCAGCGTAAGGGAGACAGGGGCCAACGTCCTGACTTTC
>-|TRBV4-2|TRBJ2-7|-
CASSQDRVAGDEQYF
TGTGCCAGCAGCCAAGATCGTGTAGCAGGGGACGAGCAGTACTTC
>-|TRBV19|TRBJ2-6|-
CASSSVSGANVLTF
TGTGCCAGTAGTTCGGTATCTGGGGCCAACGTCCTGACTTTC
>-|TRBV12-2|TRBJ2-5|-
CASRLTSGGAKETQYF
TGTGCAAGTCGCTTGACTAGCGGGGGGGCCAAAGAGACCCAGTACTTC
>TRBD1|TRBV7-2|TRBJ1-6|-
CASRSSEQGAFSPLHF
TGTGCCAGCAGGTCCAGCGAACAGGGGGCTTTTTCACCCCTCCACTTT
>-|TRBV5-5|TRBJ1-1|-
CATFSNTEAFF
TGTGCCACCTTTTCGAACACTGAAGCTTTCTTT
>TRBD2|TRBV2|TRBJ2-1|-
CASSDLNGFGGRGFYNEQFF
TGTGCCAGCAGTGACCTTAATGGATTCGGGGGGAGGGGTTTCTACAATGAGCAGTTCTTC
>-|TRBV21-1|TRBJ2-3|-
CASSRKGRCSTDTQYF
TGTGCCAGCAGCAGGAAGGGGCGGTGTAGCACAGATACGCAGTATTTT
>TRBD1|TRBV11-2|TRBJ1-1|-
CASSLGRGQGTEAFF
TGTGCCAGCAGCTTAGGCAGGGGGCAGGGCACTGAAGCTTTCTTT
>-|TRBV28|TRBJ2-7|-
CASRSTSYEQYF
TGTGCCAGCAGGTCGACTAGCTACGAGCAGTACTTC
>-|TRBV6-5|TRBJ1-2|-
CASSPEGDWYGYTF
TGTGCCAGCAGTCCCGAAGGGGATTGGTATGGCTACACCTTC
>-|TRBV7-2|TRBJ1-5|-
CASSFKRGAQPQHF
TGTGCCAGCAGCTTCAAACGGGGGGCCCAGCCCCAGCATTTT
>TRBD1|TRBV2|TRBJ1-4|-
CASSTGWEKLFF
TGTGCCAGCTCGACAGGGTGGGAAAAACTGTTTTTT
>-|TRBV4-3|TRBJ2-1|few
CASSQDHRANEQFF
TGCGCCAGCAGCCAAGATCACAGGGCAAATGAGCAGTTCTTC
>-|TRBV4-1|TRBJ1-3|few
CASSQEGPGRGNGNTIYF
TGCGCCAGCAGCCAAGAAGGGCCAGGGAGAGGGAACGGAAACACCATATATTTT
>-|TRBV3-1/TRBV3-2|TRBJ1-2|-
CASSQVTGYGYTF
TGTGCCAGCAGCCAAGTAACAGGGTATGGCTACACCTTC
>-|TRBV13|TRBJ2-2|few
CASSFLRGVTGELFF
TGTGCCAGCAGCTTTTTGCGGGGCGTGACAGGGGAGCTGTTTTTT
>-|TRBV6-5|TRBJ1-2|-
CAIGQGNRNYGYTF
TGTGCCATAGGGCAGGGTAATCGCAACTATGGCTACACCTTC
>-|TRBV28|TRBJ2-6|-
CASRFQGVGLLKRLKANVLTF
TGTGCCAGCAGATTCCAGGGGGTGGGACTGCTGAAGAGATTGAAGGCCAACGTCCTGACTTTC
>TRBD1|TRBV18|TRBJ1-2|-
CASSPGTGGPLGYGYTF
TGTGCCAGCTCACCAGGGACAGGGGGACCACTCGGCTATGGCTACACCTTC
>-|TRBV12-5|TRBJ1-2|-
CASGLVIKGEVGYTF
TGTGCTAGTGGTTTGGTCATCAAAGGGGAAGTTGGCTACACCTTC
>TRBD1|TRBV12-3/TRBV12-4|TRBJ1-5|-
CASSGQGDQPQHF
TGTGCCAGCAGCGGACAGGGGGATCAGCCCCAGCATTTT
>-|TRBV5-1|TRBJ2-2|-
CASSFLSRTGELFF
TGCGCCAGCAGCTTCCTATCGCGGACCGGGGAGCTGTTTTTT
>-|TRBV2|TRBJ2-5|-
CASSEAKSHGGGRETQYF
TGTGCCAGCAGTGAAGCGAAGTCCCATGGAGGAGGACGAGAGACCCAGTACTTC
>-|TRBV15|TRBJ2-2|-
CATSRGITGELFF
TGTGCCACCAGCAGGGGAATCACCGGGGAGCTGTTTTTT
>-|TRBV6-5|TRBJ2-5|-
CASSHRPRETQYF
TGTGCCAGCAGTCACAGGCCTAGGGAGACCCAGTACTTC
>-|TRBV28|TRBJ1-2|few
CASIPNGGLNYGYTF
TGTGCCAGCATCCCAAACGGCGGCCTCAACTATGGCTACACCTTC
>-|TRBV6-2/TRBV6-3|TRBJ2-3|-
CASSFLLRGSTRDTQYF
TGTGCCAGCAGTTTTTTACTGCGCGGCTCTACTCGGGATACGCAGTATTTT
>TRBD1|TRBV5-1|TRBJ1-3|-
CASSLTGDTVSGNTIYF
TGCGCCAGCAGCTTGACAGGGGATACCGTCTCTGGAAACACCATATATTTT
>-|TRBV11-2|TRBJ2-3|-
CAIRGGPDTQYF
TGTGCCATCAGGGGGGGTCCAGATACGCAGTATTTT
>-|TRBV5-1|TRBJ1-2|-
CASSLAPTYGYTF
TGCGCCAGCAGCTTGGCCCCCACCTATGGCTACACCTTC
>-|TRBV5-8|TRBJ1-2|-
CASSLTGQTSGGYTF
TGTGCCAGCAGCTTGACAGGGCAAACGTCCGGGGGCTACACCTTC
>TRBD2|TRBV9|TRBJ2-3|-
CASSDLNAGGVLDTQYF
TGTGCCAGCAGCGACCTTAACGCGGGGGGGGTGCTAGATACGCAGTATTTT
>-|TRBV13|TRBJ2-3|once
CASSRAGRTDTQYF
TGTGCCAGCAGTCGGGCGGGGCGCACAGATACGCAGTATTTT
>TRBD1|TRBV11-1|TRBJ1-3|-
CASSFNPGGSGNTIYF
TGTGCCAGCAGCTTCAACCCAGGGGGTTCTGGAAACACCATATATTTT
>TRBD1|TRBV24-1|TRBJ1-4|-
CATSELQGTNEKLFF
TGTGCCACCAGTGAGTTACAGGGGACTAATGAAAAACTGTTTTTT
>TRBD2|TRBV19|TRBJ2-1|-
CASSMAGGTYNEQFF
TGTGCCAGTAGTATGGCGGGGGGCACCTACAATGAGCAGTTCTTC
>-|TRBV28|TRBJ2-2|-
CASRRGGSGELFF
TGTGCCAGCAGGCGAGGGGGATCCGGGGAGCTGTTTTTT
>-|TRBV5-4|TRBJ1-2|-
CASSRAGFNYGYTF
TGTGCCAGCAGCCGCGCGGGATTTAACTATGGCTACACCTTC
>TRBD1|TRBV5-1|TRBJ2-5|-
CASMAYRGLETQYF
TGCGCCAGCATGGCCTACAGGGGTTTGGAGACCCAGTACTTC
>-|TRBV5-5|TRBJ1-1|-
CASSLSSRTEAFF
TGTGCCAGCAGCTTGTCATCTAGAACTGAAGCTTTCTTT